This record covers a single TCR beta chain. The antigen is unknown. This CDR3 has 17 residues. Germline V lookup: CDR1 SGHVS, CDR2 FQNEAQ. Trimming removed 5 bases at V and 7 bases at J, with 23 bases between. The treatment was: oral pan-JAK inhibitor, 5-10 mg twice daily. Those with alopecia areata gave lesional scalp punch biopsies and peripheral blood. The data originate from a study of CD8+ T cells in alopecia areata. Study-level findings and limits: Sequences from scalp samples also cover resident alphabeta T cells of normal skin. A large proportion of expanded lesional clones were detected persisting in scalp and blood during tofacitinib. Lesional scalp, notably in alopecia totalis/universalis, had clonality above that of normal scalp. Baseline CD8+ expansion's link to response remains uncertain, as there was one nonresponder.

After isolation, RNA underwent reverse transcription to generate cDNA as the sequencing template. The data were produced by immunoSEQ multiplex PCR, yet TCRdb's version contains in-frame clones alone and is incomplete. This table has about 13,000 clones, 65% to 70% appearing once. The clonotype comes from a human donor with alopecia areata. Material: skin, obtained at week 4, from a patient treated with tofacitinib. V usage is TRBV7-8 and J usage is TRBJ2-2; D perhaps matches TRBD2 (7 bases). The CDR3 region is CASSPRVWGGLGGELFF. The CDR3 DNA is TGTGCCAGCAGCCCCAGGGTGTGGGGGGGCCTCGGCGGGGAGCTGTTTTTT.